One and the same sample provided the 17 T cell receptor beta chains below, sequenced in a study of T cell responses to AZD1222 COVID-19 vaccine. TCRdb keeps only in-frame clones here, not all; method: immunoSEQ multiplex PCR. Here the sample spans fewer than 120,000 clones, nearly 90% being singletons. The sample consisted of peripheral blood, taken on day 0 of AZD1222 vaccination. The receptors derive from an adult in good health.

The chain joins TRBV9 to TRBJ2-5, with a tentative D call TRBD1 (6 bases). V dropped 2 bases and J dropped 1 base, with 12 bases sitting between them. This CDR3 has 15 amino acids. Germline lookup yields CDR1 SGDLS and CDR2 YYNGEE. In DNA form, the CDR3 reads TGTGCCAGCAGCGTTTCAACCAGGGGCCAAGAGACCCAGTACTTC. As protein: CASSVSTRGQETQYF.

The J gene is TRBJ2-5, the V gene TRBV7-9, with D unclear. The CDR3 sequence is 13 residues long. The germline gives CDR1 SEHNR, CDR2 FQNEAQ (reference sequence). Trimming removed 5 bases from V and 5 bases from J, with 12 bases in between. CDR3 DNA sequence: TGTGCCAGCAGCGGCGTCACCTGGGAGACCCAGTACTTC. This translates into CASSGVTWETQYF.

The genes are TRBV30 and TRBJ1-5; D may be TRBD1 (6 bases). Germline V gives CDR1 GTSNPN, CDR2 SVGIG (reference sequence). This CDR3 has 14 residues. The V end lost 4 bases, the J end lost 7 bases, and 17 bases lay between the germline ends. The CDR3 is CAWTFGRGSQPQHF. The CDR3 region has the DNA TGTGCCTGGACCTTCGGCAGGGGCTCCCAGCCCCAGCATTTT.

The chain is built from TRBV5-4 and TRBJ1-3; 9 bases align to TRBD1. The CDR3 runs to 16 residues. Germline V lookup: CDR1 SGHNT, CDR2 YYREEE (reference sequence). The trim removed 3 bases at V and 1 base at J, leaving 5 bases unmatched. Here the CDR3 reads CASSWTGVTSGNTIYF. The CDR3 DNA is TGTGCCAGCAGCTGGACAGGGGTCACTTCTGGAAACACCATATATTTT.

This clone was seen a handful of times. V is TRBV5-1 and J is TRBJ2-2; perhaps D is TRBD1 or TRBD2 (5 bases each). Trimming cost V 3 bases and J 4 bases, with 16 bases left between them. CDR1 SGHRS and CDR2 YFSETQ come from the germline V gene. The CDR3 length is 16 residues. The CDR3 here is CASSWGTGSGTGELFF. The DNA of the CDR3 is TGCGCCAGCAGCTGGGGGACGGGGTCTGGCACCGGGGAGCTGTTTTTT.

This clone was seen a handful of times. The CDR3 bases are TGTGCCAGCAGTTTAGGACGGGGGGGCCTGGAGACCCAGTACTTC. It codes for CASSLGRGGLETQYF. This chain uses TRBV27 with TRBJ2-5; 8 bases line up with TRBD2. This CDR3 contains 15 residues. Trimming at V came to 2 bases and at J to 5 bases, leaving 7 bases not matched to a gene. The germline CDR1 and CDR2 sequences are MNHEY and SMNVEV (reference sequence).

The chain has TRBV12-5 and TRBJ1-2, with 11 nucleotides matching TRBD1. Losses at the gene ends were 2 bases for V and 7 bases for J; bases not matched to a gene: 9. CDR1 is LGHNT, CDR2 FRNRAP, per germline. This CDR3 contains 16 residues. CDR3 region: CASGLSGTGGRSGYTF. In nucleotides, the CDR3 is TGTGCTAGTGGTTTGTCAGGGACAGGGGGGAGATCTGGCTACACCTTC.

The chain carries TRBV7-3 and TRBJ2-2; no reliable D call. Germline CDR1 is SGHTA and CDR2 is FQGTGA. Between the trimmed V and J ends, which lost 0 bases and 2 bases, there was a span of 10 bases. This CDR3 has 16 amino acids. CDR3 coding DNA: TGTGCCAGCAGCTTAACGGGCAGCAGTAACACCGGGGAGCTGTTTTTT. This codes for CASSLTGSSNTGELFF. The variable domain in full, completed from reference TRBV7-3 and TRBJ2-2, reads GAGVSQTPSNKVTEKGKYVELRCDPISGHTALYWYRQSLGQGPEFLIYFQGTGAADDSGLPNDRFFAVRPEGSVSTLKIQRTERGDSAVYLCASSLTGSSNTGELFFGEGSRLTVL.

This CDR3 reads CASTRDSTVDTQYF. The CDR3 DNA follows: TGTGCCAGCACCCGGGACTCCACCGTAGATACGCAGTATTTT. The chain combines TRBV2 with TRBJ2-3, with D perhaps TRBD2 (6 bases). The CDR3 spans 14 residues. The germline V and J ends were trimmed by 7 bases and 5 bases, with 16 bases remaining between them. Germline V gives CDR1 SNHLY, CDR2 FYNNEI.

The V gene is TRBV9, the J gene TRBJ1-1; maybe TRBD1 (6 bases). Trimming took 1 base from V and 0 from J, leaving 10 bases between them. The CDR3 loop spans 15 amino acids. Germline CDR1 is SGDLS and CDR2 is YYNGEE. As DNA, the CDR3 is TGTGCCAGCAGCGTAAAGGGGGATATGAACACTGAAGCTTTCTTT. Its protein is CASSVKGDMNTEAFF.

V and J are TRBV5-1 and TRBJ1-6, with D maybe TRBD1 (5 bases). V lost 0 bases and J 7 bases, leaving 17 bases between the germline ends. This CDR3 is built from 17 residues. The germline V gene has CDR1 SGHRS and CDR2 YFSETQ. The CDR3 DNA sequence: TGCGCCAGCAGCTTGGCGGGACCTCGGGCGGCGAATTCACCCCTCCACTTT. It yields the protein CASSLAGPRAANSPLHF. The entire variable domain, with the rest obtained from reference TRBV5-1 and TRBJ1-6, is as follows: KAGVTQTPRYLIKTRGQQVTLSCSPISGHRSVSWYQQTPGQGLQFLFEYFSETQRNKGNFPGRFSGRQFSNSRSEMNVSTLELGDSALYLCASSLAGPRAANSPLHFGNGTRLTVT.

The chain carries TRBV6-5 and TRBJ1-2; 7 bases fit TRBD1. The CDR3 runs 14 residues. V gave up 4 bases and J gave up 3 bases; unmatched junction bases: 5. Germline V gene data show CDR1 as MNHEY and CDR2 as SVGAGI. The CDR3 DNA sequence: TGTGCCAGCAGTTGGGATCAGGGGGACTATGGCTACACCTTC. It codes for CASSWDQGDYGYTF.

This clone turned up a few times. The chain joins TRBV5-1 to TRBJ1-6; D gene unclear. CDR1 and CDR2 (germline): SGHRS, YFSETQ. The CDR3 loop spans 14 amino acids. V lost 0 bases, J lost 7 bases, and 8 bases lay in between. The CDR3: CASSLAVGNSPLHF. Written as DNA, the CDR3 is TGCGCCAGCAGCTTGGCTGTTGGAAATTCACCCCTCCACTTT.

The rearrangement links TRBV11-2 to TRBJ1-1, with 11 bases fitting TRBD1. This CDR3 spans 13 amino acids. The germline V gene has CDR1 SGHAT and CDR2 FQNNGV. The junction had 3 bases not matched to a gene; V was cut back by 0 bases and J by 12 bases. CDR3 in amino acids: CASSLEADRGPFF. The CDR3 nucleotides read TGTGCCAGCAGCTTAGAGGCGGACAGGGGGCCTTTCTTT. The full variable domain, in which reference TRBV11-2 and TRBJ1-1 provide the parts outside the CDR3, is EAGVAQSPRYKIIEKRQSVAFWCNPISGHATLYWYQQILGQGPKLLIQFQNNGVVDDSQLPKDRFSAERLKGVDSTLKIQPAKLEDSAVYLCASSLEADRGPFFGQGTRLTVV.

The chain uses TRBV19 and TRBJ1-1; possible D gene TRBD1, 6 bases. Per the germline V gene, CDR1 is LNHDA and CDR2 is SQIVND (reference sequence). The CDR3 covers 18 residues. Between the trimmed V and J ends, which lost 4 bases and 0 bases, there was a span of 21 bases. The chain's CDR3 is CASSKDRRLIVLNTEAFF. DNA of the CDR3: TGTGCCAGTAGTAAAGACAGGCGTCTAATTGTCTTGAACACTGAAGCTTTCTTT. Full variable domain (rest looked up from reference TRBV19 and TRBJ1-1): DGGITQSPKYLFRKEGQNVTLSCEQNLNHDAMYWYRQDPGQGLRLIYYSQIVNDFQKGDIAEGYSVSREKKESFPLTVTSAQKNPTAFYLCASSKDRRLIVLNTEAFFGQGTRLTVV.

The rearrangement uses TRBV7-3 and TRBJ1-1, with D tentatively TRBD1 (6 bases). This CDR3 is 14 amino acids long. Germline V gives CDR1 SGHTA, CDR2 FQGTGA. The ends were cut back, 3 bases at V and 5 bases at J, with 13 bases in the middle. CDR3 nucleotides: TGTGCCAGCAGCTTTCAGGGGTCGGGGACTGAAGCTTTCTTT. It specifies CASSFQGSGTEAFF.

This clone was observed a few times. The chain recombines TRBV19 with TRBJ1-2, with a tentative D call TRBD1 (5 bases). Germline CDR1 LNHDA, CDR2 SQIVND (reference sequence). With 3 bases removed from V and 2 bases from J, the gap between germline ends came to 10 bases. The length of the CDR3 is 14 residues. Written as DNA, the CDR3 is TGTGCCAGTAGTATCGGGGCTCCCAACTATGGCTACACCTTC. This codes for CASSIGAPNYGYTF.